The sequence of this TCR beta chain was determined in a study of cytomegalovirus exposure and HLA in healthy donors. Overall study results and limits: Presence/absence analyses supposed approximately even sequencing depth among donors.

The PCR made use of 60 Vbeta and 13 Jbeta primers. Clones were read by immunoSEQ multiplex PCR, and TCRdb kept only the in-frame ones, dropping some. The profile shows around 150,000 clones, under 90% of them singletons. A word on this clone: Its antigen remains unidentified.

Sample: PBMCs. This TCR was sampled from a boy aged 2 to 10 in good health and CMV-seronegative.

CDR3 residues: CASSESPSRQETQYF. DNA of the CDR3: TGTGCCAGCAGTGAATCTCCTAGCCGACAAGAGACCCAGTACTTC. This chain connects TRBV6-1 to TRBJ2-5; tentative D call: TRBD2 (5 bases). The V and J ends lost 2 bases and 2 bases respectively, with 12 bases between them. The CDR3 is 15 residues long. Germline V CDR1 and CDR2: MNHNS, SASEGT.